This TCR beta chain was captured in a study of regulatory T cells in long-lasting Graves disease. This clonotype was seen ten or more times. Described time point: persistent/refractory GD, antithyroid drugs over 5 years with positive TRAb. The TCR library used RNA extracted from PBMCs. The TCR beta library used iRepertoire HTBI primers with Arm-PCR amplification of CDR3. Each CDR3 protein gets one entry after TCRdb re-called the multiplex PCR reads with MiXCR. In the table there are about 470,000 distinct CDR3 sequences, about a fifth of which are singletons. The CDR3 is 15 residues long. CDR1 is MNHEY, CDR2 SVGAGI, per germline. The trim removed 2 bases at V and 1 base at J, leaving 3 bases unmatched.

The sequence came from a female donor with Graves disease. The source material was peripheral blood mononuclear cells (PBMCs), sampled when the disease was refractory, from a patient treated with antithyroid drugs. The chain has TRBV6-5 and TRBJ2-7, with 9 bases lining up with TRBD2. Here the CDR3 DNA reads TGTGCCAGCAGTTACCCTACTAGCGGGTCCTACGAGCAGTACTTC. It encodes CASSYPTSGSYEQYF.